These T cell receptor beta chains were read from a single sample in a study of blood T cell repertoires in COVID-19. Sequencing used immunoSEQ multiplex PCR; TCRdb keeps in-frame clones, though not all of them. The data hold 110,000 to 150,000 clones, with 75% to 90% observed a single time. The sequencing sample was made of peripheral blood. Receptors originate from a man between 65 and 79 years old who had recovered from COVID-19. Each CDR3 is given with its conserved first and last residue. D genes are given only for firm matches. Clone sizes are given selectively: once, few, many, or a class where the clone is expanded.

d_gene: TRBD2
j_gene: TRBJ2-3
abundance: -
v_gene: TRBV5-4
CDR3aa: CASSSPGTSGTDTQYF
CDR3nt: TGTGCCAGCAGCTCCCCAGGGACTAGCGGCACAGATACGCAGTATTTT

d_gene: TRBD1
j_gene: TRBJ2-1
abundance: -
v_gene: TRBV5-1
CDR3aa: CASSLDGTGANEQFF
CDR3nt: TGCGCCAGCAGCTTGGACGGGACAGGGGCGAATGAGCAGTTCTTC

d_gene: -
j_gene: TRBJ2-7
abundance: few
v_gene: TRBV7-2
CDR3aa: CASSLVGGPYEQYF
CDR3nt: TGTGCCAGCAGCTTAGTCGGGGGGCCCTACGAGCAGTACTTC

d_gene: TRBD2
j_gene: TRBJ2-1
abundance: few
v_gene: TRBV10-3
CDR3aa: CAISDLTSGTGEQFF
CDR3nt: TGTGCCATCAGTGATTTGACTAGCGGGACTGGTGAGCAGTTCTTC

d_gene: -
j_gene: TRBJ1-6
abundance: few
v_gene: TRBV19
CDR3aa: CASHRDFYSPLHF
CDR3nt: TGTGCCAGCCACAGGGATTTTTATTCACCCCTCCACTTT

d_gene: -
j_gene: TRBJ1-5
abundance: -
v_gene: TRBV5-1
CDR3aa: CASSTQGLAGQPQHF
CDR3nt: TGCGCCAGCAGTACCCAGGGTTTAGCGGGTCAGCCCCAGCATTTT

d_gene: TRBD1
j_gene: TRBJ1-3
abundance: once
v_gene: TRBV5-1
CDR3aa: CASSLMGQGSGNTIYF
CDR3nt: TGCGCCAGCAGCCTAATGGGACAGGGTTCTGGAAACACCATATATTTT

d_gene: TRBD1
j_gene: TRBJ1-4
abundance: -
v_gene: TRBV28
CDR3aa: CASSPAGTGGEKLFF
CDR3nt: TGTGCCAGCAGCCCAGCCGGGACAGGCGGCGAAAAACTGTTTTTT

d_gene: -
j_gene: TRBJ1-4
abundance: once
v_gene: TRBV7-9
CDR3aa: CASSYTTGLVDEKLFF
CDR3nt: TGTGCCAGCAGTTATACAACAGGGCTTGTTGATGAAAAACTGTTTTTT

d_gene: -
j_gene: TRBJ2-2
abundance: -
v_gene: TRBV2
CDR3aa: CASRGARNTGELFF
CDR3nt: TGTGCCAGCAGGGGAGCTCGGAACACCGGGGAGCTGTTTTTT

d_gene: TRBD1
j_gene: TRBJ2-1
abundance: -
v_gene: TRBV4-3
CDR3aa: CASSQDWDSYNEQFF
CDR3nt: TGCGCCAGCAGCCAAGATTGGGACAGCTACAATGAGCAGTTCTTC

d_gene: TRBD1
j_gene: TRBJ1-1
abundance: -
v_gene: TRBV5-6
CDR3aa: CASSLITGGRAFF
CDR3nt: TGTGCCAGCAGCTTAATAACAGGGGGCAGAGCTTTCTTT

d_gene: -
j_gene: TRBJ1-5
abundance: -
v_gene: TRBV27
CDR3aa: CASSFLAGGNQPQHF
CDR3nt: TGTGCCAGCAGTTTCCTTGCGGGGGGCAATCAGCCCCAGCATTTT

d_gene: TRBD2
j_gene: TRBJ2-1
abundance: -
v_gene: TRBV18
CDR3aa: CASSPEGLANNEQFF
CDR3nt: TGTGCCAGCTCACCCGAAGGACTAGCCAACAATGAGCAGTTCTTC

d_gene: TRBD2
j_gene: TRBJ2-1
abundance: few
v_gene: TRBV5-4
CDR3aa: CASSFGTRIGEQFF
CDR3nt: TGTGCCAGCAGCTTCGGGACTAGAATCGGGGAGCAGTTCTTC

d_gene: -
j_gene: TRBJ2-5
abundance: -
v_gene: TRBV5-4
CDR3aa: CASSLVTGYQETQYF
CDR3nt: TGTGCCAGCAGCTTGGTGACGGGGTACCAAGAGACCCAGTACTTC

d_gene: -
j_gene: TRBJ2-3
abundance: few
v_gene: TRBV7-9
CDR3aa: CASSPQIPTDTQYF
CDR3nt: TGTGCCAGCAGCCCACAGATCCCTACAGATACGCAGTATTTT

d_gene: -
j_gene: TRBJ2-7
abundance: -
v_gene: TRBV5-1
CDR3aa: CASSPPSDAYEQYF
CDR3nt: TGCGCCAGCAGCCCCCCTAGCGACGCCTACGAGCAGTACTTC

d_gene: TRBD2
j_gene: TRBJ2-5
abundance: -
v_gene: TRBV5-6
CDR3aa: CASSLAGVGGETQYF
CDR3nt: TGTGCCAGCAGCTTAGCGGGAGTGGGAGGGGAGACCCAGTACTTC

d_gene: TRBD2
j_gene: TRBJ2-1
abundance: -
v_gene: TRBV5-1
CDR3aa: CASSLWTSGNEQFF
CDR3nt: TGCGCCAGCAGCCTATGGACTAGCGGCAATGAGCAGTTCTTC

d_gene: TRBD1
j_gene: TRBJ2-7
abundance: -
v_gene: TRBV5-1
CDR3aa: CASSLPGQGVGDYEQYF
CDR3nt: TGCGCCAGCAGCTTGCCGGGACAGGGGGTTGGAGACTACGAGCAGTACTTC

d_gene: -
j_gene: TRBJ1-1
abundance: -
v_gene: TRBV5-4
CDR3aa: CASSLGGLNTEAFF
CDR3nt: TGTGCCAGCAGCTTGGGAGGCCTGAACACTGAAGCTTTCTTT

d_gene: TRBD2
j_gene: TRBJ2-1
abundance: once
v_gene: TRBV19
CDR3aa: CASSGDRRTSGPYNEQFF
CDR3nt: TGTGCCAGTAGTGGGGACAGAAGGACTAGCGGGCCGTACAATGAGCAGTTCTTC

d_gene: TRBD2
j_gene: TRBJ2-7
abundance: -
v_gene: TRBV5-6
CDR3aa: CASSLGGTSGPYEQYF
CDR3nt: TGTGCCAGCAGCTTGGGGGGGACTAGCGGGCCCTACGAGCAGTACTTC

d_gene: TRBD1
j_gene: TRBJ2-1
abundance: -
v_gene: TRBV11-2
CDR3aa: CASSLWGQGRGEQFF
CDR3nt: TGTGCCAGCAGCTTATGGGGACAGGGAAGAGGGGAGCAGTTCTTC

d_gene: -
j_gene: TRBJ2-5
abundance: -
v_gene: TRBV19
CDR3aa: CASSTPPRAQYF
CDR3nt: TGTGCCAGTAGTACCCCACCTCGGGCCCAGTACTTC

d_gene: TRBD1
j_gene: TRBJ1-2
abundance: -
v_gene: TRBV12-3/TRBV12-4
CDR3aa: CASRLRGGYTF
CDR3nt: TGTGCCAGCCGCCTCAGGGGGGGCTACACCTTC

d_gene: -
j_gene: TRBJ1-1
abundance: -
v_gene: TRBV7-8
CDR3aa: CASSLGPVNTEAFF
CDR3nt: TGTGCCAGCAGCTTAGGTCCGGTGAACACTGAAGCTTTCTTT

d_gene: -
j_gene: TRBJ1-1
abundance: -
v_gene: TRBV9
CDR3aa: CASSVGPSNTEAFF
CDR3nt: TGTGCCAGCAGCGTAGGTCCGTCGAACACTGAAGCTTTCTTT

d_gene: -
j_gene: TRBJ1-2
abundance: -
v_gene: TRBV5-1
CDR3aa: CASSRGHQGYGYTF
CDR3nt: TGCGCCAGCAGCAGGGGACACCAGGGGTATGGCTACACCTTC

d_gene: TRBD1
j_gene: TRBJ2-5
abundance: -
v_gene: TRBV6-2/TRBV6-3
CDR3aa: CASSQAQGASRETQYF
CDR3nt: TGTGCCAGCAGTCAGGCACAGGGGGCAAGTAGGGAGACCCAGTACTTC

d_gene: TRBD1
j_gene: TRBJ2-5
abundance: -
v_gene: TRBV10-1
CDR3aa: CASSELYDRGKVRVIEETQYF
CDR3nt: TGCGCCAGCAGTGAGCTGTACGACAGGGGGAAAGTTAGGGTTATCGAGGAGACCCAGTACTTC

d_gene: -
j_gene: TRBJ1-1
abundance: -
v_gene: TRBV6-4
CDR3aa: CASSGTGSSEAFF
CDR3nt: TGTGCCAGCAGTGGAACAGGGTCATCTGAAGCTTTCTTT

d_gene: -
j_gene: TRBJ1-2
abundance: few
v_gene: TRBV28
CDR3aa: CASRQDGTNYGYTF
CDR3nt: TGTGCCAGCAGACAGGACGGAACTAACTATGGCTACACCTTC

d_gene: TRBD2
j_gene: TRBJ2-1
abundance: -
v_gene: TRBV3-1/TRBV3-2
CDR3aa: CASSQDESRDYYNEQFF
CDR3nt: TGTGCCAGCAGCCAGGACGAGAGTAGGGACTACTACAATGAGCAGTTCTTC

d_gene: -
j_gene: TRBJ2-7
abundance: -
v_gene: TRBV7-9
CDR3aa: CASSLAVYEQYF
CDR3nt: TGTGCCAGCAGCTTAGCCGTCTACGAGCAGTACTTC

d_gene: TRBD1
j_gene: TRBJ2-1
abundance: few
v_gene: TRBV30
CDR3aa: CAWSFGTENEQFF
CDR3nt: TGTGCCTGGAGTTTTGGGACAGAAAATGAGCAGTTCTTC

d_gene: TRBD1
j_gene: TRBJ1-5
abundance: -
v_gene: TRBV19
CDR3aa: CASRGLGTGGGQPQHF
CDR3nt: TGTGCCAGTAGGGGACTCGGGACAGGGGGGGGCCAGCCCCAGCATTTT

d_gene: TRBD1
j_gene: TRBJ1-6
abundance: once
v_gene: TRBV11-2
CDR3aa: CASRRTGTNSPLHF
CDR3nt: TGTGCCAGCAGACGGACAGGGACTAATTCACCCCTCCACTTT

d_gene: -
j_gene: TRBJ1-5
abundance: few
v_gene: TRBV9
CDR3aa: CASSALGSQPQHF
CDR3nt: TGTGCCAGCAGCGCTTTGGGGAGTCAGCCCCAGCATTTT

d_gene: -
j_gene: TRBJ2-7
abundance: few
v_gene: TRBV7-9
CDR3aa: CASSLVTAAEQYF
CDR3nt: TGTGCCAGCAGCTTAGTAACTGCTGCCGAGCAGTACTTC

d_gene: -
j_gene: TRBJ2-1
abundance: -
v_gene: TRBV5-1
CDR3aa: CASSSGDREANEQFF
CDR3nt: TGCGCCAGCAGCTCGGGGGACAGAGAAGCCAATGAGCAGTTCTTC

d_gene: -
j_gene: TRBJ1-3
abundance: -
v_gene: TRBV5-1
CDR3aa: CASSFQGFGNTIYF
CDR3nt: TGCGCCAGCAGCTTCCAGGGGTTTGGAAACACCATATATTTT

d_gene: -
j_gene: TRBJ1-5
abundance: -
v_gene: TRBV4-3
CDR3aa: CASSQEWGGQPQHF
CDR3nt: TGCGCCAGCAGCCAAGAGTGGGGAGGTCAGCCCCAGCATTTT